Following are 4 T cell receptor beta chains from one sample sequenced in a study of blood T cell repertoires in COVID-19. Produced via immunoSEQ multiplex PCR; TCRdb's table is partial and in-frame only. The sample comprises around 210,000 clones, roughly 84% of which are singletons, and under 15% rests with the top ten. The sequenced sample consisted of peripheral blood. These receptors all stem from a human donor in a cohort sampled during active COVID-19.

J is TRBJ2-5 and V is TRBV24-1; 10 bases match TRBD2. J was trimmed by 5 bases and V by 0 bases; bases with no gene match: 5. This CDR3 has 16 residues. CDR1 KGHDR and CDR2 SFDVKD come from the germline V gene. The CDR3 DNA is TGTGCCACCAGTGATTTGGGAGCGGGAGGGCGGGAGACCCAGTACTTC. It specifies CATSDLGAGGRETQYF.

The chain has TRBV29-1 and TRBJ1-5; D might be TRBD1 (5 bases). CDR1 is SQVTM, CDR2 ANQGSEA, per germline. Trimming shortened V by 4 bases and J by 6 bases, and 16 bases separated the two germline ends. CDR3 length equals 14 residues. CDR3 nucleotide sequence: TGCAGCGTTGGGATCGGGGGTGGAAGTCAGCCCCAGCATTTT. Translating it yields CSVGIGGGSQPQHF.

This clone came up once. The chain couples TRBV7-8 to TRBJ2-5; TRBD2 matches at 10 bases. V lost 5 bases, J lost 5 bases, and 5 bases stayed unmatched. Germline V lookup: CDR1 SGHVS, CDR2 FQNEAQ. The CDR3 spans 14 residues. CDR3 sequence: CASSALAGDETQYF. In DNA, the CDR3 is TGTGCCAGCAGCGCGCTAGCGGGAGACGAGACCCAGTACTTC.

This chain's CDR3 is CAFSVQGGRGQPQHF. The CDR3 region has the DNA TGTGCCTTTTCAGTCCAGGGAGGCCGGGGTCAGCCCCAGCATTTT. The chain recombines TRBV30 with TRBJ1-5; D is possibly TRBD1 (5 bases). V shed 7 bases and J shed 6 bases, with 22 bases lying between them. This CDR3 is built from 15 residues. CDR1 and CDR2 from the germline V gene are GTSNPN and SVGIG (reference sequence).